Listed here are 29 T cell receptor beta chains from one sample, sequenced in a study of T cell responses to AZD1222 COVID-19 vaccine. Repertoires were generated with immunoSEQ multiplex PCR, while TCRdb's copy carries only in-frame clones and drops some. The sample carries about 150,000 clones, approximately 90% recorded once. Sequenced here: peripheral blood, sampled on day 0 of AZD1222 vaccination. The source is an adult in good health.

The chain uses TRBV5-6 and TRBJ2-3; TRBD2 aligns across 8 bases. Germline assignment: CDR1 SGHDT and CDR2 YYEEEE. CDR3 size: 16 residues. Trimming at V came to 1 base and at J to 7 bases, leaving 11 bases not matched to a gene. The CDR3 nucleotides read TGTGCCAGCAGCTTGTTAACGGGAGGGCCTGTCAATACGCAGTATTTT. Translated: CASSLLTGGPVNTQYF.

V usage is TRBV7-3 and J usage is TRBJ2-1; TRBD1 might be the D (6 bases). The CDR3 loop spans 15 amino acids. CDR1 is SGHTA, CDR2 FQGTGA, per germline. Trimming pared 5 bases from V and 4 bases from J, leaving 15 bases between. Written as DNA, the CDR3 is TGTGCCAGCAGCCTAATAGCAGGGACATACAATGAGCAGTTCTTC. It yields the protein CASSLIAGTYNEQFF.

The chain uses TRBV11-2 and TRBJ2-7; 7 nucleotides match TRBD2. J was trimmed by 12 bases and V by 3 bases; bases with no gene match: 8. CDR3 length: 12 amino acids. Germline CDR1 SGHAT, CDR2 FQNNGV. CDR3 bases: TGTGCCAGCAGCTTCCTTGGGGAGGGCGGGTACTTC. Residues: CASSFLGEGGYF.

The gene calls are TRBV6-2 or TRBV6-3 and TRBJ1-6; D may be TRBD1 (5 bases). Between the trimmed V and J ends, which lost 6 bases and 8 bases, there was a span of 14 bases. The CDR3 loop spans 14 amino acids. In germline, CDR1 is MNHEY, CDR2 SVGEGT. The CDR3 region is CASSPGGDYSPLHF. The CDR3 DNA reads TGTGCCAGCAGCCCTGGGGGGGACTATTCACCCCTCCACTTT.

The J gene is TRBJ1-1, the V gene TRBV5-5; no clear D. Looked up from germline, CDR1 is SGHKS and CDR2 is YYEKEE (reference sequence). Trimming removed 1 base at V and 3 bases at J, with 13 bases between. The CDR3 is 15 residues long. CDR3 sequence: CASSLTSLGYTEAFF. DNA of the CDR3: TGTGCCAGCAGCTTGACCTCCTTGGGGTACACTGAAGCTTTCTTT.

This chain joins TRBV3-1 (or the pseudogene TRBV3-2) and TRBJ1-2, with 7 bases identical to TRBD1. The germline CDR1 and CDR2 sequences are LGHDT and YNNKEL (reference sequence). This CDR3 is 15 amino acids long. V was clipped by 4 bases and J by 4 bases; unmatched bases: 9. CDR3: CASSLATTGVYGYTF. The DNA of the CDR3 is TGTGCCAGCAGCCTCGCGACTACAGGGGTCTATGGCTACACCTTC.

The chain carries TRBV7-9 and TRBJ1-1; D not certain. From germline, CDR1 is SEHNR and CDR2 FQNEAQ (reference sequence). Trimming removed 2 bases from V and 3 bases from J, with 10 bases in between. This CDR3 is built from 14 residues. CDR3: CASSLLNPDTEAFF. The CDR3 DNA reads TGTGCCAGCAGCTTATTAAATCCCGACACTGAAGCTTTCTTT.

This clone was picked up one time. The J gene is TRBJ2-6, the V gene TRBV27; D might be TRBD1 (5 bases). This CDR3 is built from 17 residues. Trimming took 5 bases from V and 0 from J, leaving 14 bases between them. Germline CDR1 and CDR2: MNHEY and SMNVEV (reference sequence). The CDR3 protein is CASSVSRQTSGANVLTF. DNA for the CDR3: TGTGCCAGCAGTGTGTCAAGACAGACCTCTGGGGCCAACGTCCTGACTTTC.

V gene TRBV7-3 combines with J gene TRBJ2-1; 9 nucleotides agree with TRBD2. The CDR3 is made up of 15 amino acids. Trimming took 1 base from V and 8 from J; bases not matched to a gene: 6. The germline V gene encodes CDR1 SGHTA and CDR2 FQGTGA. CDR3 loop: CASSLSGRGLHEQFF. The DNA for the CDR3 is TGTGCCAGCAGCTTAAGCGGGAGGGGGCTCCATGAGCAGTTCTTC.

The chain is built from TRBV6-4 and TRBJ1-5, with 8 bases lining up with TRBD1. V shed 2 bases, J shed 2 bases, and the junction held 14 bases outside the gene matches. CDR1 is MRHNA, CDR2 SNTAGT, per germline. The length of the CDR3 is 19 residues. In DNA form, the CDR3 reads TGTGCCAGCAGTGACGTCAGGCAGGGGGCGCTTTTTGGCAATCAGCCCCAGCATTTT. Translation: CASSDVRQGALFGNQPQHF.

This sequence joins TRBV4-3 and TRBJ1-2; 7 bases align to TRBD1. V dropped 0 bases and J dropped 12; count of bases not matched to a gene: 7. Per germline, CDR1 LGHNA and CDR2 YSLEER. CDR3 length: 13 amino acids. The DNA for the CDR3 is TGCGCCAGCAGCCAAGATCTTGGGACAGTCGACACCTTC. Residues: CASSQDLGTVDTF.

The rearrangement joins TRBV7-9 to TRBJ1-2, with 8 bases fitting TRBD1. V trimming: 1 base; J trimming: 4 bases; junction bases outside the gene matches: 5. The length of the CDR3 is 15 residues. CDR1 is SEHNR and CDR2 is FQNEAQ in the germline V gene (reference sequence). CDR3 bases: TGTGCCAGCAGCTTAGGGCAGGGGGCTGGCTATGGCTACACCTTC. As protein: CASSLGQGAGYGYTF.

Worth noting for this clone: Its ends do not fully match the called genes, so a read error is possible. The chain uses TRBV7-7 and TRBJ1-4, with 9 positions matching TRBD1. Germline CDR1 is SSHAT and CDR2 is FNYEAQ (reference sequence). The CDR3 spans 15 residues. CDR3: CASSRSGTGKEKLFF. CDR3 bases: TGTGCTAGCAGCCGATCCGGGACAGGGAAGGAAAAACTGTTTTTT.

The CDR3 DNA reads as TGTGCCAGCAGCTTTTCAGGGTCTGGAAACACCATATATTTT. Protein sequence: CASSFSGSGNTIYF. This chain links TRBV11-3 with TRBJ1-3, with D perhaps TRBD1 (5 bases). The germline gives CDR1 SGHNT, CDR2 YENEEA. The CDR3 extends over 14 amino acids. V lost 3 bases to trimming and J lost 1 base, with 7 bases between them.

This sequence joins TRBV5-4 and TRBJ1-6; the match to TRBD1 covers 9 bases. Per germline, CDR1 SGHNT and CDR2 YYREEE (reference sequence). J lost 8 bases, V lost 4 bases, and 4 bases had no gene match. This CDR3 is 14 amino acids long. The CDR3 loop reads CASSPRQGDSPLHF. The DNA of the CDR3 is TGTGCCAGCAGCCCTAGACAGGGGGATTCACCCCTCCACTTT.

The genes are TRBV27 and TRBJ2-1, with D possibly being TRBD1 (5 bases). CDR3 length: 15 amino acids. The ends were cut back, 2 bases at V and 0 bases at J, with 8 bases in the middle. The germline V gene has CDR1 MNHEY and CDR2 SMNVEV (reference sequence). The CDR3 nucleotides are TGTGCCAGCAGTTTAGACAGTCCCTCCTACAATGAGCAGTTCTTC. Its protein product is CASSLDSPSYNEQFF.

This clone came up once. J is TRBJ1-2 and V is TRBV5-6; 11 nucleotides match TRBD1. Trimming at V came to 6 bases and at J to 4 bases, leaving 11 bases not matched to a gene. The CDR3 runs to 16 residues. The germline CDR1 and CDR2 sequences are SGHDT and YYEEEE. CDR3 protein: CASNELGTGGFYGYTF. CDR3 coding DNA: TGTGCCAGCAACGAACTGGGGACAGGGGGATTCTATGGCTACACCTTC.

The CDR3 DNA is TGCGCCAGCAGCCAACTAAGTCGGGGTAGGAATTCACCCCTCCACTTT. Residues: CASSQLSRGRNSPLHF. This chain joins TRBV4-1 and TRBJ1-6, with unresolved D. Trimming left V 2 bases short and J 7 bases short, with 15 bases between. Germline assignment: CDR1 MGHRA and CDR2 YSYEKL. This CDR3 comprises 16 residues.

This clone was found a few times. This rearrangement joins TRBV19 to TRBJ1-1; D possibly corresponds to TRBD1 (6 bases). V lost 5 bases to trimming and J lost 0 bases, with 10 bases between them. Germline loops: CDR1 LNHDA, CDR2 SQIVND (reference sequence). This CDR3 region has 14 residues. The CDR3 nucleotides are TGTGCCAGTAGTCTCGCAGGGGTGAACACTGAAGCTTTCTTT. Its protein product is CASSLAGVNTEAFF.

The chain employs TRBV28 and TRBJ1-2; perhaps TRBD1 as D (6 bases). Trimming shortened V by 5 bases and J by 14 bases, and 18 bases separated the two germline ends. This CDR3 is built from 12 residues. Looked up from germline, CDR1 is MDHEN and CDR2 is SYDVKM. CDR3 sequence (DNA): TGTGCCAGCAGTCGTAGCCGGGACAATTTAACCTTC. Encoded protein: CASSRSRDNLTF.

V is TRBV3-1 (or the pseudogene TRBV3-2) and J is TRBJ2-3; TRBD2 aligns across 10 bases. The CDR3 is 16 residues long. The V segment lost 0 bases and the J segment 3 bases; nucleotides outside the gene matches: 3. CDR1 is LGHDT, CDR2 YNNKEL, per germline (reference sequence). CDR3 sequence (DNA): TGTGCCAGCAGCCAAGACGTAGCGGGAGGTACAGATACGCAGTATTTT. Encoded protein: CASSQDVAGGTDTQYF.

The rearrangement uses TRBV24-1 and TRBJ2-1; D is tentatively TRBD1 or TRBD2 (5 bases each). V was cut by 9 bases and J by 6 bases, with 20 bases left in between. CDR1 and CDR2 from the germline V gene are KGHDR and SFDVKD. The CDR3 loop spans 15 amino acids. The CDR3 sequence is CATHPTGAATNEQFF. The DNA of the CDR3 is TGTGCCACCCATCCTACAGGAGCGGCCACCAATGAGCAGTTCTTC.

The chain joins TRBV5-4 to TRBJ2-5; maybe TRBD1 (5 bases). The V and J ends lost 2 bases and 0 bases respectively, with 8 bases between them. This CDR3 has 14 amino acids. In germline, CDR1 is SGHNT, CDR2 YYREEE (reference sequence). The CDR3 protein is CASSLRQYQETQYF. DNA for the CDR3: TGTGCCAGCAGCTTAAGACAGTACCAAGAGACCCAGTACTTC.

In DNA, the CDR3 is TGTGCCAGCTCACCACCGCGGTCTGTCTACAATGAGCAGTTCTTC. Its translation is CASSPPRSVYNEQFF. The chain links TRBV18 to TRBJ2-1; D gene unclear. Trimming removed 0 bases at V and 3 bases at J, with 9 bases between. The CDR3 spans 15 residues. Germline V CDR1 and CDR2: KGHSH, LQKENI.

The chain recombines TRBV24-1 with TRBJ2-6, with TRBD1 as a possible D gene (6 bases). V lost 2 bases to trimming and J lost 2 bases, with 18 bases between them. The germline gives CDR1 KGHDR, CDR2 SFDVKD. The CDR3 is 19 amino acids. The DNA of the CDR3 is TGTGCCACCAGTGATTCCTCAACTTACAGGGCCGCTGGGGCCAACGTCCTGACTTTC. Translating it yields CATSDSSTYRAAGANVLTF.

The rearrangement uses TRBV28 and TRBJ2-7; 9 nucleotides match TRBD1. The CDR3 covers 14 residues. After removal of 6 bases from V and 2 bases from J, the junction contained 5 bases not matched to a gene. Germline V gene data show CDR1 as MDHEN and CDR2 as SYDVKM. This chain's CDR3 is CASRGTGIPYEQYF. The CDR3 bases are TGTGCCAGCAGAGGGACAGGGATCCCCTACGAGCAGTACTTC.

The rearrangement uses TRBV5-1 and TRBJ1-1; weak D call: TRBD1 (5 bases). Germline V CDR1 and CDR2: SGHRS, YFSETQ. V lost 5 bases, J lost 4 bases, and 18 bases lay in between. The CDR3 has 15 residues. The CDR3 loop reads CASREPGTGRTEAFF. CDR3 coding DNA: TGCGCCAGCAGGGAGCCCGGGACGGGCCGCACTGAAGCTTTCTTT.

The rearrangement joins TRBV29-1 to TRBJ1-1; no definite D call. V was trimmed by 5 bases and J by 1 base, leaving 11 bases between them. From germline, CDR1 is SQVTM and CDR2 ANQGSEA. The CDR3 is made up of 13 amino acids. The CDR3 DNA is TGCAGCGTTTTCGGCCTCTCGAACACTGAAGCTTTCTTT. Translation: CSVFGLSNTEAFF.

The CDR3 is CASRLAGTNTGELFF. The CDR3 DNA reads as TGTGCCAGCAGGCTAGCGGGGACGAACACCGGGGAGCTGTTTTTT. The J gene is TRBJ2-2, the V gene TRBV28; 9 bases agree with TRBD2. CDR3 length: 15 amino acids. V gave up 6 bases and J gave up 0 bases; unmatched junction bases: 2. CDR1 MDHEN and CDR2 SYDVKM come from the germline V gene.